The source of this TCR beta chain is a study of blood T cell repertoires in COVID-19. The overall study: The study drew acute and convalescent COVID-19 samples from the United States, Italy and Spain.

The CDR3 is 14 residues long. V was clipped by 10 bases and J by 6 bases; unmatched bases: 12. Looked up from germline, CDR1 is ENHRY and CDR2 is SYGVKD. In assigning cohorts, the study relied on participant-reported clinical history. TCRdb's table, derived via immunoSEQ multiplex PCR, lists solely in-frame clones and lacks some. The sample has some 340,000 clones; approximately 91% are singletons. Specimen: PBMCs or T cells enriched from blood (not recorded which). The sequence was collected from a woman aged 25 to 39 who had been exposed to COVID-19. The rearrangement joins TRBV10-3 to TRBJ1-2; 9 bases agree with TRBD1. In nucleotides, the CDR3 is TGTGCCACAAGGGACAGGGCTAAGTCGAATGGCTACACCTTC. This encodes CATRDRAKSNGYTF.